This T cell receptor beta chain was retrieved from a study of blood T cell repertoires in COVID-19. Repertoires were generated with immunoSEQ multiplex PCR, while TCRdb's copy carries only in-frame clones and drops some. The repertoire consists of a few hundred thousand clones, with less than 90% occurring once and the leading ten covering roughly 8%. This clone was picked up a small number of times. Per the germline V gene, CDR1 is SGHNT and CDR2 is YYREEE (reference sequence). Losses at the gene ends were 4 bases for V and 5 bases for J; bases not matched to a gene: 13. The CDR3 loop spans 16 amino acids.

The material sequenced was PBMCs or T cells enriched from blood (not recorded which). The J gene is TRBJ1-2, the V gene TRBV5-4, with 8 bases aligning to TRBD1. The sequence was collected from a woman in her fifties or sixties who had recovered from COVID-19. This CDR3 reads CASSPSGTGTSYGYTF. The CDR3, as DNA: TGTGCCAGCAGCCCCTCCGGGACAGGAACCAGTTATGGCTACACCTTC.